The clone carrying this T cell receptor beta chain has a handful of counts. The data were obtained in a study of T cell responses to AZD1222 COVID-19 vaccine. The CDR3 is 14 amino acids. Deletions cut 5 bases from V and 4 bases from J, with 14 bases between. The germline gives CDR1 PRHDT, CDR2 FYEKMQ (reference sequence). This table comes from immunoSEQ multiplex PCR, and its TCRdb copy is limited to in-frame clones, with some not included. Of 75,000 to 100,000 clones in the sample, 85% to 90% are singletons; the top ten hold approximately 24%. The genes are TRBV13 and TRBJ1-2; weak D call: TRBD1 (5 bases). The receptor's source is an adult in good health. The input for sequencing was peripheral blood, taken on day 0 of AZD1222 vaccination. The CDR3, as DNA: TGTGCCAGCAGCCCCGGGGGGAGGAGCTATGGCTACACCTTC. This sequence encodes CASSPGGRSYGYTF.